The following is a T cell receptor (beta chain) sequence with its context. The CDR3 loop spans 17 amino acids. Cohorts were assigned according to the clinical history that participants reported. The sample is drawn from a study of blood T cell repertoires in COVID-19. The overall study: Sources were T cells, B-cell-depleted T cells, or PBMCs; the material itself was cDNA or gDNA.

Authors' analysis steps: Estimated nucleated cell counts came from reference gene primer amplification. The table came from immunoSEQ multiplex PCR; TCRdb's copy has only in-frame clones and leaves some out. The V and J calls and clone size were taken over from that table, and D and trimming were inferred from the DNA. The sample includes under 500,000 clones, 70% to 90% seen only once; the top ten take over 1.5%. This receptor was obtained from a woman between 18 and 29 years old with acute COVID-19. Sequenced sample: PBMCs or T cells enriched from blood (not recorded which). The V gene is TRBV21-1, the J gene TRBJ2-2; whether TRBD1, the table's D call, matches the DNA was not checked. TRBV21-1 is described as a pseudogene. This chain's CDR3 is CASSTGQGSRNTGELFF. The CDR3 bases are TGTGCCAGCAGCACCGGACAGGGTTCTAGGAACACCGGGGAGCTGTTTTTT.